This is a list of T cell receptor beta chains from one sample in a study of PD-1 blockade in classical Hodgkin lymphoma. TCRdb keeps only in-frame clones here, not all; method: immunoSEQ multiplex PCR. This sample yields under 95,000 clones, of which 85% to 95% are seen a single time; approximately 8% belongs to the top ten. The sample was peripheral blood mononuclear cells (PBMCs), taken at baseline. These TCRs come from a human donor with classical Hodgkin lymphoma. Both conserved end residues are trimmed from each CDR3.

v_call | cdr3_aa
TRBV7-9 | ASSQQDGNSYEQY
TRBV6-5 | ASTRGSLNTGELF
TRBV29-1 | SVEVAVTPGNTIY
TRBV7-3 | ASSPTGGNTGELF
TRBV28 | ASSPLAGGPFGELF
TRBV9 | ASSVVSGPVDEQF
TRBV10-2 | ASSGLAGPYEQY
TRBV30 | AGKDIYGYT
TRBV11-2 | ASSLVLAEEAF
TRBV9 | ASSVRDRVDYGYT
TRBV19 | ASSSGQINQPQH
TRBV7-3 | ASSLTEADTQY
TRBV12-5 | ASGDDRGQSAGYNEQF
TRBV4-2 | ASSQPGGGATYNEQF
TRBV30 | AWSLSFASTDTQY
TRBV11-1 | ASSFTGTSRTGELF
TRBV15 | ATSRGPFLVAGDTQY
TRBV5-8 | ASSLGGPTTTNEKLF
TRBV12-2 | ARKTGRQSYEQY
TRBV7-9 | ASSLVEGQETQY
TRBV27 | ASSLSGNGAEAF
TRBV9 | ASGTTPYEQY
TRBV27 | ASAGPEREKLF
TRBV11-1 | ASSSRAGNEQY
TRBV19 | ASTLGKSNTGELF
TRBV9 | ASGAGGATTNEKLF
TRBV5-1 | ASSPDDNSPLH
TRBV5-6 | ASSLFQASYGYT
TRBV10-3 | AISEAGQEHSRETQY
TRBV29-1 | SGRGAETQY
TRBV27 | ASSLGQTQY
TRBV6-4 | ASSGLDSPISYEQY
TRBV2 | ASSEESLGYGYT
TRBV6-5 | ASSPQGPQAPAF
TRBV30 | AWGSNTEAF
TRBV27 | ASSFGQGVNEQF
TRBV5-8 | ASSVRSGGQSPLH
TRBV7-9 | ASSFLDYEQY
TRBV18 | ASSPIVGEASGNTIY
TRBV29-1 | SVSGTELRANTEAF
TRBV11-2 | ASSPDRVGNSPLH